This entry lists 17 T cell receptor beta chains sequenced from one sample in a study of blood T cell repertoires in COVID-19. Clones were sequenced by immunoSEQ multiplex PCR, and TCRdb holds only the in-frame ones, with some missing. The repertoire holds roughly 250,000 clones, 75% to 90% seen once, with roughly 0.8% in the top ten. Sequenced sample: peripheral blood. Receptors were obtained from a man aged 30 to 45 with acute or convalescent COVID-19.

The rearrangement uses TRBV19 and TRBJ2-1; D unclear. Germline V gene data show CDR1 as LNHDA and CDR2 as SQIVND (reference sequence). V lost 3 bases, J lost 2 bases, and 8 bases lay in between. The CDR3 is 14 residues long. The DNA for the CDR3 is TGTGCCAGTAGTATCCCCATAGCCTACAATGAGCAGTTCTTC. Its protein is CASSIPIAYNEQFF.

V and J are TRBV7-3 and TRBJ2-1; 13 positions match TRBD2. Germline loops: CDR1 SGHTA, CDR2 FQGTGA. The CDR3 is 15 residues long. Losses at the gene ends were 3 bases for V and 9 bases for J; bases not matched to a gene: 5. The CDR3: CASSFGLAGAGEQFF. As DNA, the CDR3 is TGTGCCAGCAGCTTCGGACTAGCGGGAGCGGGTGAGCAGTTCTTC.

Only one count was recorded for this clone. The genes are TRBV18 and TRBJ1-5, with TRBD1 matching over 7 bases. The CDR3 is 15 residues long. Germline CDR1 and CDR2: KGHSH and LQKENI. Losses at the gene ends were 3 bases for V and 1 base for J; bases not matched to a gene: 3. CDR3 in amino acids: CASSPTGRSNQPQHF. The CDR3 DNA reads TGTGCCAGCTCACCGACAGGGAGGAGCAATCAGCCCCAGCATTTT.

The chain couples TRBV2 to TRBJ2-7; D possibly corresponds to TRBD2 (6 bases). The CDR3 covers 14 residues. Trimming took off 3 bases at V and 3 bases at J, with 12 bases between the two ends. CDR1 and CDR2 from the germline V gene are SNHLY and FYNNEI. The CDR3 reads CASSDGGLRYEQYF. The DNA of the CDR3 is TGTGCCAGCAGTGATGGAGGGCTTCGCTACGAGCAGTACTTC.

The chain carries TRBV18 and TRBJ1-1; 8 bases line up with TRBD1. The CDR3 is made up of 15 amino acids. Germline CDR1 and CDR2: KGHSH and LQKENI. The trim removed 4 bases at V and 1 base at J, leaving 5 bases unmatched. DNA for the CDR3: TGTGCCAGCTCACGACTTGGGACAGGGAACACTGAAGCTTTCTTT. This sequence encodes CASSRLGTGNTEAFF. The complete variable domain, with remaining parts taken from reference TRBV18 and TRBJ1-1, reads NAGVMQNPRHLVRRRGQEARLRCSPMKGHSHVYWYRQLPEEGLKFMVYLQKENIIDESGMPKERFSAEFPKEGPSILRIQQVVRGDSAAYFCASSRLGTGNTEAFFGQGTRLTVV.

The CDR3 bases are TGTGCCAGCTCGTCTATCACCCGGCCAGGGCCAGGAAGCTATGGCTACACCTTC. It specifies CASSSITRPGPGSYGYTF. The V and J genes are TRBV18 and TRBJ1-2, with a possible D match to TRBD1 (5 bases). V lost 6 bases, J lost 4 bases, and 27 bases lay in between. Germline lookup yields CDR1 KGHSH and CDR2 LQKENI. The CDR3 consists of 18 residues.

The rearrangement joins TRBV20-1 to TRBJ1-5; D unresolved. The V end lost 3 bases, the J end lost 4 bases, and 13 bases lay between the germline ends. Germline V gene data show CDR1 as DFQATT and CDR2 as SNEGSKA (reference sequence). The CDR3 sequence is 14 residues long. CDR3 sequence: CSASEPRGNQPQHF. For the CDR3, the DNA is TGCAGTGCTAGTGAACCCCGGGGAAATCAGCCCCAGCATTTT.

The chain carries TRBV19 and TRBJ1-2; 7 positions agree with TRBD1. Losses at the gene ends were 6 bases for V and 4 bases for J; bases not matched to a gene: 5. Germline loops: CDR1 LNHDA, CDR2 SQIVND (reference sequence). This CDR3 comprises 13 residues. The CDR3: CASSPEGAYGYTF. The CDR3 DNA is TGTGCCAGTAGCCCTGAGGGGGCCTATGGCTACACCTTC.

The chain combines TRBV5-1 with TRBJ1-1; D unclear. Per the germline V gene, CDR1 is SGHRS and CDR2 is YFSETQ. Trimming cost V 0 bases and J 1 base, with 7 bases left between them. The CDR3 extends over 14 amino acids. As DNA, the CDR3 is TGCGCCAGCAGCTTGGGACGGGAGAACACTGAAGCTTTCTTT. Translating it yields CASSLGRENTEAFF. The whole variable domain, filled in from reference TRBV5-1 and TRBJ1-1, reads KAGVTQTPRYLIKTRGQQVTLSCSPISGHRSVSWYQQTPGQGLQFLFEYFSETQRNKGNFPGRFSGRQFSNSRSEMNVSTLELGDSALYLCASSLGRENTEAFFGQGTRLTVV.

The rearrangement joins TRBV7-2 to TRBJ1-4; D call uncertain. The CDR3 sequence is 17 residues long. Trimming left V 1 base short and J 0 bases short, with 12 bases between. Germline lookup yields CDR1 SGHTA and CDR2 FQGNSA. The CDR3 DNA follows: TGTGCCAGCAGCTTAGGTGGGCCATATGCAACTAATGAAAAACTGTTTTTT. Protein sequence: CASSLGGPYATNEKLFF.

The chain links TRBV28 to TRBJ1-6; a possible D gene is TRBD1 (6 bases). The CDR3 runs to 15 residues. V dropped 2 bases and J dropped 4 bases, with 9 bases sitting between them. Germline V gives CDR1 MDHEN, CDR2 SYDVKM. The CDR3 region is CASSLATGYNSPLHF. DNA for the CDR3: TGTGCCAGCAGTTTAGCGACAGGATATAATTCACCCCTCCACTTT.

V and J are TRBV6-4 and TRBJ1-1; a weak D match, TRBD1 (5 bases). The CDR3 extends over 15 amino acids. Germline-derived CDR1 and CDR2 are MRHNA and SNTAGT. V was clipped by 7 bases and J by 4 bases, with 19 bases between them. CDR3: CASTRDIGGFTEAFF. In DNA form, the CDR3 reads TGTGCCAGCACCCGCGACATCGGGGGATTCACTGAAGCTTTCTTT.

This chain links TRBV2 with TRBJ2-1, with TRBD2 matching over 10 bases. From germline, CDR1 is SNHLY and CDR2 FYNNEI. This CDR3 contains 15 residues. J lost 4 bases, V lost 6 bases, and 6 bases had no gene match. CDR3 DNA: TGTGCCAGCAGCGAACTAGCGGGATCGTACAATGAGCAGTTCTTC. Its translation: CASSELAGSYNEQFF.

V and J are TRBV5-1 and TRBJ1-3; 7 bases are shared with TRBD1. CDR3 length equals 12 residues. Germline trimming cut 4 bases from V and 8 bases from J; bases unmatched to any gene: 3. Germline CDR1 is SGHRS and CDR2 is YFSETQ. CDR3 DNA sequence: TGCGCCAGCAGCAGCGGACAGGACACCATATATTTT. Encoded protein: CASSSGQDTIYF.

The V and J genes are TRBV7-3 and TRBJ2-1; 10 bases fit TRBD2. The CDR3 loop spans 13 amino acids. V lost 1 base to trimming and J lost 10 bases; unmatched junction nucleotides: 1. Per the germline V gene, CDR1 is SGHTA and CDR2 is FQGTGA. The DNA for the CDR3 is TGTGCCAGCAGCTTAAATAGCGGGGGGGAGCAGTTCTTC. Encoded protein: CASSLNSGGEQFF. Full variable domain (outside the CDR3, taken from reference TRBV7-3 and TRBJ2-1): GAGVSQTPSNKVTEKGKYVELRCDPISGHTALYWYRQSLGQGPEFLIYFQGTGAADDSGLPNDRFFAVRPEGSVSTLKIQRTERGDSAVYLCASSLNSGGEQFFGPGTRLTVL.

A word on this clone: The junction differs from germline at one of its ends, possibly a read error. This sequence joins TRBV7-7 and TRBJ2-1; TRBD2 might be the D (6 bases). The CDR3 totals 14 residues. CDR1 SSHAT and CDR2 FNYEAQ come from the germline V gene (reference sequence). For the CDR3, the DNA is TGTGCTAGCAGCTTCGGGGGTGTTTGGAATGAGCAGTTCTTC. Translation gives CASSFGGVWNEQFF. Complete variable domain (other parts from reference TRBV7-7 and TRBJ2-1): GAGVSQSPRYKVTKRGQDVTLRCDPISSHATLYWYQQALGQGPEFLTYFNYEAQPDKSGLPSDRFSAERPEGSISTLTIQRTEQRDSAMYRCASSFGGVWNEQFFGPGTRLTVL.

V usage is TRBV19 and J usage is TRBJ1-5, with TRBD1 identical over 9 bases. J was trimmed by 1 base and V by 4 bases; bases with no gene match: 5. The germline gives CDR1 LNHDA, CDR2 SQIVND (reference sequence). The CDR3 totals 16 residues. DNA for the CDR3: TGTGCCAGTAGTAGAGGACAGGGGCTGAGCAATCAGCCCCAGCATTTT. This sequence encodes CASSRGQGLSNQPQHF. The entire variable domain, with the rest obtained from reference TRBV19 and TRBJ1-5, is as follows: DGGITQSPKYLFRKEGQNVTLSCEQNLNHDAMYWYRQDPGQGLRLIYYSQIVNDFQKGDIAEGYSVSREKKESFPLTVTSAQKNPTAFYLCASSRGQGLSNQPQHFGDGTRLSIL.